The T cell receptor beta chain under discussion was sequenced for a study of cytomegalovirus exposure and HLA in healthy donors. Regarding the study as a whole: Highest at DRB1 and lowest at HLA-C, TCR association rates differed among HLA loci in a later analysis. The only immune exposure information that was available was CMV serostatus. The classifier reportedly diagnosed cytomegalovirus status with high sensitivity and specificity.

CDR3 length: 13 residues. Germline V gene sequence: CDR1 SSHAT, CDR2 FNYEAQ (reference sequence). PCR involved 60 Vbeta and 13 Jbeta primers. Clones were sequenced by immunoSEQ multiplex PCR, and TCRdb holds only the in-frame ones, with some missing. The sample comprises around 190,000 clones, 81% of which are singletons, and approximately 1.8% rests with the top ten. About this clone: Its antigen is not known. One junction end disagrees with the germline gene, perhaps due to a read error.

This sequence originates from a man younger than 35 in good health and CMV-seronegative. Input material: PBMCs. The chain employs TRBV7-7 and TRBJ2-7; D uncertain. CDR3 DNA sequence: TGTGCTAGCAGCATGAACCCTAGTCGTTTGCAGTACTTC. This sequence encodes CASSMNPSRLQYF.